The 9 T cell receptor beta chains in this list originate from one sample, sequenced in a study of graft-versus-host responses after intestinal transplantation. Their recognized antigens are unknown. Generated by immunoSEQ multiplex PCR, the TCRdb table keeps only in-frame clones and is missing some. The profile shows some 86,000 clones, 90% to 95% of them singletons. This material consisted of unstimulated CD8+ T cells sorted from spleen or lymph node cells, taken before intestinal transplant. The receptors derive from a human donor who received an intestinal transplant.

The rearrangement joins TRBV14 to TRBJ2-7, with TRBD1 matching 7 bases. Germline loops: CDR1 SGHDN, CDR2 FVKESK. J gave up 4 bases and V 5 bases, and 5 bases lay outside the gene matches. This CDR3 has 13 residues. The CDR3 bases are TGTGCCAGCAGCAAGGGACAGACATACGAGCAGTACTTC. Amino acid sequence: CASSKGQTYEQYF.

This chain connects TRBV6-4 to TRBJ2-3, with TRBD2 matching 10 bases. With 3 bases clipped from V and 4 bases from J, the junction kept 7 bases outside the gene matches. The germline CDR1 and CDR2 sequences are MRHNA and SNTAGT. This CDR3 has 16 amino acids. The CDR3 loop reads CASSDGGAGGPDTQYF. The CDR3, as DNA: TGTGCCAGCAGTGATGGGGGAGCGGGAGGGCCAGATACGCAGTATTTT.

For the CDR3, the DNA is TGTGCCACCTCGCCAGGGGGAGGAAACACCATATATTTT. Protein: CATSPGGGNTIYF. V usage is TRBV6-1 and J usage is TRBJ1-3, with 7 bases identical to TRBD1. From germline, CDR1 is MNHNS and CDR2 SASEGT. Trimming at V came to 10 bases and at J to 4 bases, leaving 7 bases not matched to a gene. The CDR3 is 13 residues long.

J is TRBJ2-1 and V is TRBV25-1; 10 bases map to TRBD1. The J segment lost 5 bases and the V segment lost 5 bases, leaving 9 bases of the junction unmatched. Germline loops: CDR1 MGHDK, CDR2 SYGVNS. This CDR3 has 16 residues. CDR3 amino acids: CASSPKRQGANNEQFF. In DNA, the CDR3 is TGTGCCAGCAGTCCAAAGAGACAGGGGGCGAACAATGAGCAGTTCTTC.

The chain uses TRBV11-2 and TRBJ1-2; D gene unclear. CDR3 length equals 14 residues. V lost 1 base and J lost 5, with 11 bases in between. Germline V gene lookup returns CDR1 SGHAT and CDR2 FQNNGV. The CDR3 sequence: CASSLAAVGYGYTF. The CDR3 nucleotides read TGTGCCAGCAGCTTAGCGGCAGTAGGATATGGCTACACCTTC.

This sequence joins TRBV10-3 and TRBJ1-6; D might be TRBD1 (5 bases). Trimming stripped 6 bases from V and 4 bases from J, with 25 bases between. Germline-derived CDR1 and CDR2 are ENHRY and SYGVKD. The CDR3 consists of 19 residues. CDR3 region: CAISDSGPQGLDYNSPLHF. In DNA, the CDR3 is TGTGCCATCAGCGACTCGGGACCCCAAGGGTTGGATTATAATTCACCCCTCCACTTT.

The chain is built from TRBV7-9 and TRBJ2-3, with 9 bases aligning to TRBD2. In germline, CDR1 is SEHNR, CDR2 FQNEAQ (reference sequence). This CDR3 contains 17 residues. J lost 5 bases, V lost 3 bases, and 12 bases had no gene match. The CDR3 DNA reads TGTGCCAGCAGCTTCTGGACGCGGGGGGGCGGGGGAGATACGCAGTATTTT. This encodes CASSFWTRGGGGDTQYF.

V is TRBV6-5 and J is TRBJ2-4; 9 nucleotides align to TRBD1. With 6 bases clipped from V and 7 bases from J, the junction kept 7 bases outside the gene matches. The CDR3 length is 14 residues. The germline V gene has CDR1 MNHEY and CDR2 SVGAGI. The DNA for the CDR3 is TGTGCCAGCAGCATGGACAGGGGAGGTAACATTCAGTACTTC. Its translation is CASSMDRGGNIQYF.

This clone was counted once. The chain is built from TRBV6-5 and TRBJ2-7; D gene unclear. Germline V CDR1 and CDR2: MNHEY, SVGAGI. V shed 1 base and J shed 3 bases, with 10 bases lying between them. The CDR3 runs to 14 residues. The CDR3: CASSYFGENYEQYF. The DNA of the CDR3 is TGTGCCAGCAGTTACTTCGGCGAAAACTACGAGCAGTACTTC.